The source of this TCR beta chain is a study of blood T cell repertoires in COVID-19. Seattle-derived patients entered the study during active infection and were followed longitudinally. Original processing methods: Using reference gene primer amplification, nucleated cell counts were estimated. Assay: immunoSEQ multiplex PCR; the TCRdb copy retains only in-frame clones and omits some. D and trimming were read from the DNA, whereas the V and J calls and clone size are those reported in that table. This sample has approximately 330,000 clones, with approximately 88% found just once. The CDR3 totals 16 residues. CDR1 is KGHSH and CDR2 is LQKENI in the germline V gene. Trimming took off 2 bases at V and 0 bases at J, with 10 bases between the two ends.

The source is a man between 25 and 39 years old with COVID-19, enrolled during active disease. The material sequenced was peripheral blood. The chain couples TRBV18 to TRBJ1-4; tentative D call: TRBD1 (6 bases). The CDR3 spells CASSPYRVSTNEKLFF. CDR3 in DNA: TGTGCCAGCTCACCATACAGGGTTTCAACTAATGAAAAACTGTTTTTT.